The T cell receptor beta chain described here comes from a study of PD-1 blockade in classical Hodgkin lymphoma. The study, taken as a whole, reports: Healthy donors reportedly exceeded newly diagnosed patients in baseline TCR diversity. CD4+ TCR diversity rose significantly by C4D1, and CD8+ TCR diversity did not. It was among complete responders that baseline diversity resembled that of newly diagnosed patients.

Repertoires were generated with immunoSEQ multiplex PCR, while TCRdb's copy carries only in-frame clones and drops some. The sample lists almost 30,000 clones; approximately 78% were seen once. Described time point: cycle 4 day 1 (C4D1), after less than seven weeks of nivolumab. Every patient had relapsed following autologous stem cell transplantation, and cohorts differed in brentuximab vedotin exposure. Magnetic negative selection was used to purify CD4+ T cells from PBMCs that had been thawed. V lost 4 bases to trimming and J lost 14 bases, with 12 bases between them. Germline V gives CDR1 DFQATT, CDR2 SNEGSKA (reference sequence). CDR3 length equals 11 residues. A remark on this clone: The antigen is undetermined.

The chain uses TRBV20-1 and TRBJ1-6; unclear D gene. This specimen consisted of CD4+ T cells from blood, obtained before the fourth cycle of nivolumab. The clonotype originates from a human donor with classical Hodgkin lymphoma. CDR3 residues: CSAKTTAALHF. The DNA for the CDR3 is TGCAGTGCTAAGACAACGGCAGCCCTCCACTTT.